A single sample is the source of the 13 T cell receptor beta chains below, sequenced in a study of a mutant IDH1 vaccine in newly diagnosed glioma. Time point reported: week 47, end of study. Each dose of the vaccine consisted of 300 ug of mutant IDH1 20-mer peptide, with topical imiquimod. For these receptors, no antigen is known. Clones were read by immunoSEQ multiplex PCR, and TCRdb kept only the in-frame ones, dropping some. The sample shows around 30,000 clones, around nine tenths of them seen only once. Sequences were derived from PBMCs, sampled from a glioma patient whose treatment included an IDH1 peptide vaccine. All receptors come from a man between 40 and 49 years old with glioma.

Here the CDR3 reads CASSEAVSVTETQYF. The CDR3 DNA follows: TGTGCCAGCAGTGAAGCGGTGTCGGTAACAGAGACCCAGTACTTC. The rearrangement links TRBV6-1 to TRBJ2-5; no clear D gene. Germline-derived CDR1 and CDR2 are MNHNS and SASEGT. V was clipped by 0 bases and J by 4 bases, with 12 bases between them. The CDR3 contains 15 residues.

This clone was seen more than once but under ten times. The chain joins TRBV7-8 to TRBJ1-4; 7 bases line up with TRBD1. The CDR3 contains 15 residues. Trimming took 1 base from V and 4 from J; bases not matched to a gene: 3. Germline V gives CDR1 SGHVS, CDR2 FQNEAQ. The CDR3: CASSLDAGGNEKLFF. The CDR3 coding sequence is TGTGCCAGCAGCTTAGATGCAGGGGGTAATGAAAAACTGTTTTTT.

V and J are TRBV19 and TRBJ2-6; 11 nucleotides line up with TRBD2. V shed 8 bases, J shed 4 bases, and the junction held 13 bases outside the gene matches. The CDR3 covers 18 residues. Looked up from germline, CDR1 is LNHDA and CDR2 is SQIVND (reference sequence). CDR3 sequence reads: CASSSILAGVAGANVLTF. The CDR3 nucleotides are TGTGCCAGTTCGTCCATACTAGCGGGAGTTGCCGGGGCCAACGTCCTGACTTTC.

This clone has a single count. The CDR3 DNA reads as TGTGCCAGCAGCCAGATCACAGGGGTTTTCTACGGCTACACCTTC. Its protein product is CASSQITGVFYGYTF. J is TRBJ1-2 and V is TRBV4-2; 7 nucleotides align to TRBD1. The CDR3 spans 15 residues. Looked up from germline, CDR1 is LGHNA and CDR2 is YNFKEQ. V trimming: 3 bases; J trimming: 8 bases; junction bases outside the gene matches: 12.

The chain uses TRBV5-6 and TRBJ1-5, with no clear D. V gave up 4 bases and J gave up 7 bases, with 9 bases separating them. CDR1 and CDR2 from the germline V gene are SGHDT and YYEEEE. The CDR3 spans 12 residues. CDR3 nucleotides: TGTGCCAGCAGCGCTGGGATGCAGCCCCAGCATTTT. This gives the protein CASSAGMQPQHF.

This clone was picked up a small number of times. The rearrangement uses TRBV6-4 and TRBJ2-1, with 9 bases fitting TRBD2. With 2 bases clipped from V and 4 bases from J, the junction kept 3 bases outside the gene matches. The CDR3 is 15 residues long. Germline CDR1 MRHNA, CDR2 SNTAGT. CDR3 coding DNA: TGTGCCAGCAGTGACGAAGCGGGGGGATACAATGAGCAGTTCTTC. This codes for CASSDEAGGYNEQFF.

The chain carries TRBV10-2 and TRBJ1-5; 8 bases match TRBD1. Germline CDR1 is WSHSY and CDR2 is SAAADI. This CDR3 is built from 14 residues. V shed 4 bases and J 7 bases; nucleotides not matched to a gene: 6. The CDR3 coding sequence is TGCGCCAGCAGTGGGACAGGGTTGCGGCAGCCCCAGCATTTT. Its protein is CASSGTGLRQPQHF.

The chain is built from TRBV10-3 and TRBJ1-6; unclear D gene. Germline CDR1 and CDR2: ENHRY and SYGVKD. The CDR3 has 15 amino acids. V was clipped by 2 bases and J by 10 bases, with 15 bases between them. CDR3 nucleotides: TGTGCCATCAGTGAGGTGGCAGGAAGGGTCTCACCCCTCCACTTT. Amino acids: CAISEVAGRVSPLHF.

V is TRBV4-1 and J is TRBJ1-1, with 10 bases matching TRBD1. CDR3 length: 15 amino acids. CDR1 and CDR2 (germline): MGHRA, YSYEKL. V dropped 4 bases and J dropped 4; count of bases not matched to a gene: 6. The CDR3 nucleotides read TGCGCCAGCAGCCCACGGGACAGGGGTGCCACTGAAGCTTTCTTT. It is translated as CASSPRDRGATEAFF.

The chain has TRBV9 and TRBJ1-3; the D is unclear. The CDR3 sequence is 16 residues long. Germline V lookup: CDR1 SGDLS, CDR2 YYNGEE. Deletions cut 4 bases from V and 2 bases from J, with 16 bases between. CDR3 in amino acids: CASSPNWWAAGNTIYF. DNA of the CDR3: TGTGCCAGCAGCCCCAACTGGTGGGCAGCTGGAAACACCATATATTTT.

This clone was observed a handful of times. The V and J genes are TRBV5-1 and TRBJ2-5, with D possibly being TRBD2 (5 bases). Per germline, CDR1 SGHRS and CDR2 YFSETQ. Trimming removed 2 bases at V and 4 bases at J, with 9 bases between. The CDR3 runs to 13 residues. CDR3 sequence reads: CASSLSGPETQYF. The CDR3 DNA reads as TGCGCCAGCAGCTTAAGCGGACCAGAGACCCAGTACTTC. Full variable domain (remainder filled in from reference TRBV5-1 and TRBJ2-5): KAGVTQTPRYLIKTRGQQVTLSCSPISGHRSVSWYQQTPGQGLQFLFEYFSETQRNKGNFPGRFSGRQFSNSRSEMNVSTLELGDSALYLCASSLSGPETQYFGPGTRLLVL.

Concerning this clone: The same CDR3 is also encoded by other DNA sequences in this sample. The genes are TRBV28 and TRBJ1-1; D not certain. There are 13 residues in the CDR3. Germline V CDR1 and CDR2: MDHEN, SYDVKM. The V end was cut by 7 bases, the J end by 4 bases, with 13 bases between. For the CDR3, the DNA is TGTGCCAGCACTCCCTCGGCAGTCACTGAAGCTTTCTTT. It translates to CASTPSAVTEAFF.

V usage is TRBV15 and J usage is TRBJ1-3; weak D call: TRBD1 (5 bases). CDR1 is LNHNV, CDR2 YYDKDF, per germline (reference sequence). V lost 1 base and J 0 bases, leaving 7 bases between the germline ends. This CDR3 is 15 amino acids long. The CDR3 sequence: CATSRGRGSGNTIYF. The CDR3 DNA follows: TGTGCCACCAGCAGAGGAAGGGGCTCTGGAAACACCATATATTTT.